This T cell receptor (beta chain) was recorded in a study of OX40 agonist ivuxolimab in advanced cancers. The wider study: Ivuxolimab, an antibody that agonizes OX40 (CD134), was administered to the patients. A mean age of approximately 58 years, range about 20 to 90, was recorded, and more than 80% were male.

Study outcomes and limitations: Clonal expansion was seen in CD4+ and CD8+ blood T cells by week 6 at 0.1 to 3.0 mg/kg.

Germline values: CDR1 SGHTA, CDR2 FQGTGA. The V end was cut by 3 bases, the J end by 10 bases, with 13 bases between. CDR3 length equals 14 residues. Worth noting for this clone: As yet, its antigen is unknown.

Produced via immunoSEQ multiplex PCR; TCRdb's table is partial and in-frame only. The data contain some 140,000 clones, roughly nine tenths of them seen just once; the ten biggest clones take up 0.9% to 1.2%. Systemic immunosuppression or a history of autoimmune disease excluded patients. The starting material was CD4+ or CD8+ T cells sorted from blood, obtained in a trial of the OX40 agonist ivuxolimab. The chain couples TRBV7-3 to TRBJ1-6, with unresolved D. The TCR originated in an adult with an advanced solid tumor such as melanoma, head and neck, liver or kidney cancer. CDR3 nucleotide sequence: TGTGCCAGCAGCTTGGGCTTACCGGGATCACCCCTCCACTTT. Translating it yields CASSLGLPGSPLHF.